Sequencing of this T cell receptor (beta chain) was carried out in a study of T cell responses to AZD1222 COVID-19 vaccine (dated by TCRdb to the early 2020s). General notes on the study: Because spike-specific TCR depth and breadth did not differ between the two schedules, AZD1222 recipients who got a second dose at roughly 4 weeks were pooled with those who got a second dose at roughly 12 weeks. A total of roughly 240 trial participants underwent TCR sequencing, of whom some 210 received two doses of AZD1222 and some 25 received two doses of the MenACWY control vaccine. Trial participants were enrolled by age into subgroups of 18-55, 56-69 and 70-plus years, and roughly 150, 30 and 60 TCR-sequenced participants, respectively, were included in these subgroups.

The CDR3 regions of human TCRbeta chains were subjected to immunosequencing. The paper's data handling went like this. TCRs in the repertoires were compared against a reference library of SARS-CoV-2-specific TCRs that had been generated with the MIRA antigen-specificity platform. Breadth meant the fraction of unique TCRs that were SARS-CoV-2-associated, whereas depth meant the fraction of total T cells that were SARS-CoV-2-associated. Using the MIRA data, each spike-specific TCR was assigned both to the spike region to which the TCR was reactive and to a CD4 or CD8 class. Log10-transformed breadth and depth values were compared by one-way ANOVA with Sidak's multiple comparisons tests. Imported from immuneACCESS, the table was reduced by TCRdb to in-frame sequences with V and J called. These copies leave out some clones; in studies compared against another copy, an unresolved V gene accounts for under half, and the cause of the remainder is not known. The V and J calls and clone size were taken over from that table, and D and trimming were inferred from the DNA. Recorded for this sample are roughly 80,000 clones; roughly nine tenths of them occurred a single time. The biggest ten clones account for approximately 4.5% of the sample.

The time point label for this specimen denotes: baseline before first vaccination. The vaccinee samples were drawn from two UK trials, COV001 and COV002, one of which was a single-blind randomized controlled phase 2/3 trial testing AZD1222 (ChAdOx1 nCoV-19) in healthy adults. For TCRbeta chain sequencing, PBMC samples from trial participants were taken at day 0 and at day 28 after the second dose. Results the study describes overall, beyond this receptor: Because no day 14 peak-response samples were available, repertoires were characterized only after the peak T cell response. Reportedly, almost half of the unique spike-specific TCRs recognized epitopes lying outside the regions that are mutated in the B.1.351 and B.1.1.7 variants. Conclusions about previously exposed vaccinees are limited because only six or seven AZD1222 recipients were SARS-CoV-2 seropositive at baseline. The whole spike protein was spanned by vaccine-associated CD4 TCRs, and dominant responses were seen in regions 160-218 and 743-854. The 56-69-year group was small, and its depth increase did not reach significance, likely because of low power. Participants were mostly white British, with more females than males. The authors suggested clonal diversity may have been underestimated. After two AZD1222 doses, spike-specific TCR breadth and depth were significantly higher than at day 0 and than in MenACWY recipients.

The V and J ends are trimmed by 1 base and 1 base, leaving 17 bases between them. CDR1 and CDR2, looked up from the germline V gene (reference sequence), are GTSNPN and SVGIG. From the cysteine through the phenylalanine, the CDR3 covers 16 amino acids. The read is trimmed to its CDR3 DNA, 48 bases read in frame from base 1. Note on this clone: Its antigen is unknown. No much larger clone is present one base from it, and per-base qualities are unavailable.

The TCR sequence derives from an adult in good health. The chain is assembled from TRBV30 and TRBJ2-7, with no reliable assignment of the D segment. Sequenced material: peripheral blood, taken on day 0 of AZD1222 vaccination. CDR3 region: CAWSGLGPSTSYEQYF. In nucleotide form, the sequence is TGTGCCTGGAGTGGGTTAGGACCGTCGACATCCTACGAGCAGTACTTC.